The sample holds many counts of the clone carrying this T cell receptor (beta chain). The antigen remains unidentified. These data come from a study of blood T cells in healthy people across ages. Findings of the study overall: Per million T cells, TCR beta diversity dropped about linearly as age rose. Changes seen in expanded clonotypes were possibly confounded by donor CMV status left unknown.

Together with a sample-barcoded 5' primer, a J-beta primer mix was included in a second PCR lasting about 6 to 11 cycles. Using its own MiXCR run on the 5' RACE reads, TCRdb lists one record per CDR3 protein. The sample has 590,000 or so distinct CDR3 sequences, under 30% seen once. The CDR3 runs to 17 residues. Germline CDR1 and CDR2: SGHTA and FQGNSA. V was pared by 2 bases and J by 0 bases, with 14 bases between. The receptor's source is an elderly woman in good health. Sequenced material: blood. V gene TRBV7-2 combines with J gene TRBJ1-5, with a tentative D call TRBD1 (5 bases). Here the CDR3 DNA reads TGTGCCAGCAGCTTACACGACAGACTTTATAGCAATCAGCCCCAGCATTTT. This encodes CASSLHDRLYSNQPQHF.